The clone carrying this TCR beta chain was observed many times. Antigen specificity is unknown. This sample stems from a study of molecular identifiers for immune sequencing clone quantification. Whole-study findings and limits: Clones above 20 RNA copies contained over 99% of effector molecules and under 1% of naive molecules.

Naive CD8 libraries came from approximately 20,000 to 1,000,000 sorted cells with 10%, 30% or 50% RNA. TCRdb re-called the PCR reads through MiXCR, storing one row per CDR3 protein. This table holds 490,000 or so distinct CDR3 sequences, over 20% found once. The sequencing sample was made of naive CD8+ T cells from blood, with Jurkat cell RNA spiked in. Sample subset: FACS-sorted CD8+CD4-CCR7+CD45RA+ naive T cells. The TCR was taken from a human donor in good health. Some libraries in this study had Jurkat cell RNA spiked in.

CDR3 bases: TGTGCCAGCAGCCGTCGGGGCCCAGGGTCCTTATCTGGGGCCAACGTCCTGACTTTC. Amino acids: CASSRRGPGSLSGANVLTF. The chain links TRBV13 to TRBJ2-6; D possibly matches TRBD1 or TRBD2 (5 bases each). In germline, CDR1 is PRHDT, CDR2 FYEKMQ (reference sequence). This CDR3 spans 19 amino acids. Trimming took 5 bases from V and 1 from J, leaving 21 bases between them.